Described below is a single T cell receptor beta chain sequence and its context. Its antigen remains unknown. This entry belongs to a study of cytomegalovirus exposure and HLA in healthy donors. The wider study: Around 85 million unique TCRs from HLA-typed donors were held in an early data release. Findings and caveats of the study: The study recorded 150 to 200 TCR beta chains that were cytomegalovirus-associated. High specificity and sensitivity for cytomegalovirus status were reported for the classifier. Productive status was seen about 90% or about 30% of the time for most TCR beta V segments in an earlier analysis.

Use of 60 Vbeta and 13 Jbeta primers characterized the PCR. Sequencing used immunoSEQ multiplex PCR; TCRdb keeps in-frame clones, though not all of them. The table records approximately 140,000 clones, 60% to 85% of them present only once. Sequencing was performed on PBMCs. The receptor was derived from a male donor in good health and CMV-seronegative.

The CDR3 coding sequence is TGTGCCAGCAGCTTCGGACAGGGGGCGACCAACGTCCTGACTTTC. This translates into CASSFGQGATNVLTF. V and J are TRBV5-4 and TRBJ2-6; 11 bases line up with TRBD1. This CDR3 contains 15 residues. Germline values: CDR1 SGHNT, CDR2 YYREEE (reference sequence). V dropped 2 bases and J dropped 8; count of bases not matched to a gene: 3.